This T cell receptor (beta chain) was sequenced for a study of shared clonotypes between healthy human individuals. General study points: The naive CD4 repertoires of several donors were compared, and around 4.9% of clonotypes were shared.

As to this clone: Its antigen is unknown.

Donors comprised healthy HIV-negative adults lacking recent acute infections or vaccinations. Division of CD4+ cells produced a CD45RA+ naive subset and a CD45RA-negative memory subset. Genomic DNA of each subset was evenly split across several immunoSEQ plates. Measured with immunoSEQ multiplex PCR; TCRdb has only the in-frame clones, and not every one. The sample lists about 2 million clones; 85% to 95% were seen once. Germline V lookup: CDR1 MDHEN, CDR2 SYDVKM. This CDR3 is built from 14 residues. Trimming took off 3 bases at V and 12 bases at J, with 20 bases between the two ends. This clonotype originated in a man younger than 30 in good health. Sequencing used naive CD4+ T cells sorted from blood. Described subset: CD45RA+ positively selected. The rearrangement joins TRBV28 to TRBJ1-2; maybe TRBD1 (6 bases). CDR3 amino acids: CASSLVRDNSRNTF. The CDR3 region has the DNA TGTGCCAGCAGTTTGGTCCGGGACAATTCTCGCAACACCTTC.